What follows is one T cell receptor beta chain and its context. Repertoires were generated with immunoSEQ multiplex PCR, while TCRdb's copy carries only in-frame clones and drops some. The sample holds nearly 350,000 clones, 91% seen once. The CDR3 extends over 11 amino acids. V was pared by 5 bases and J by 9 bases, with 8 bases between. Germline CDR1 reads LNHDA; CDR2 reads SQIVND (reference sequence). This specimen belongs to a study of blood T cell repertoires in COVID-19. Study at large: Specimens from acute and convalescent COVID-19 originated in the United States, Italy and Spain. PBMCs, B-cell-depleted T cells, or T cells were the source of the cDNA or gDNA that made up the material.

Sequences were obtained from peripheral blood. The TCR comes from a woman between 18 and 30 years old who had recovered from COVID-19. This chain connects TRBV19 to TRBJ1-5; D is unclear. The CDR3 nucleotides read TGTGCCAGTAGTGACCCGGGGCCCCAGCATTTT. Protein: CASSDPGPQHF. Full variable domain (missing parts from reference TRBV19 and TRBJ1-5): DGGITQSPKYLFRKEGQNVTLSCEQNLNHDAMYWYRQDPGQGLRLIYYSQIVNDFQKGDIAEGYSVSREKKESFPLTVTSAQKNPTAFYLCASSDPGPQHFGDGTRLSIL.